The rows below give T cell receptor beta chains drawn from one sample of a study of beta chain features in type 1 diabetes. Sequenced by immunoSEQ multiplex PCR; TCRdb stores in-frame clones only, minus some. The data contain nearly 250,000 clones, roughly two thirds of them singletons. Sequenced sample: naive CD4+ T cells from blood. The origin of the receptors is a man aged 25 to 40 in good health. The CDR3 runs from the conserved cysteine through the conserved F or W. Fields, in order: CDR3 DNA, CDR3 protein, CDR3 length, V gene, J gene, D gene, clone size. D genes are given only for firm matches. Some rows have no size entry. The others give once, few or many, or a class for an expanded clone.

TGTGCCAGCAGCTTAGTGGGGGCGGAGACCCAGTACTTC,CASSLVGAETQYF,13,TRBV7-9,TRBJ2-5,.,.
TGTGCCAGCAGTGAACTAGCGGGAGCGTACAATGAGCAGTTCTTC,CASSELAGAYNEQFF,15,TRBV25-1,TRBJ2-1,TRBD2,.
TGCAGCGTTTTGTGGACAGGGAATGAGCAGTACTTC,CSVLWTGNEQYF,12,TRBV29-1,TRBJ2-7,TRBD1,.
TGTGCCTGGAGTAACGACTACGAGCAGTACTTC,CAWSNDYEQYF,11,TRBV30,TRBJ2-7,.,.
TGCAGTGCTAGCGGGGGGGAGACCCAGTACTTC,CSASGGETQYF,11,TRBV20-1,TRBJ2-5,TRBD2,.
TGTGCCAGCAGTGATTCTGGGCGGGGGAGCACAGATACGCAGTATTTT,CASSDSGRGSTDTQYF,16,TRBV25-1,TRBJ2-3,TRBD2,.
TGTGCCAGCAGGGACAGGGTCCTAACCGGGGAGCTGTTTTTT,CASRDRVLTGELFF,14,TRBV2,TRBJ2-2,TRBD1,.
TGCAGCGCCGCTAGTGGGGGACAACGGGAGACCCAGTACTTC,CSAASGGQRETQYF,14,TRBV29-1,TRBJ2-5,.,.
TGCAGCGTTGAAAGGGACAGCCAAGAGACCCAGTACTTC,CSVERDSQETQYF,13,TRBV29-1,TRBJ2-5,TRBD1,few
TGTGCCTGGAGTGAGACATCCTACAATGAGCAGTTCTTC,CAWSETSYNEQFF,13,TRBV30,TRBJ2-1,.,.
TGTGCCAGCAGCCTGAAATCCGGACTAGGAAACATTCAGTACTTC,CASSLKSGLGNIQYF,15,TRBV11-2,TRBJ2-4,TRBD2,.
TGTGCCAGCAGCCGCGGACAGGCGAACACTGAAGCTTTCTTT,CASSRGQANTEAFF,14,TRBV6-5,TRBJ1-1,TRBD1,.
TGCAGTGCTAGCCCTGACAAGGGGCAGTATTTT,CSASPDKGQYF,11,TRBV20-1,TRBJ2-3,.,.
TGCAGCGTCTCCCCGGACAGAAACACCGGGGAGCTGTTTTTT,CSVSPDRNTGELFF,14,TRBV29-1,TRBJ2-2,.,.
TGTGCCAGCAGTCCAGGGGGCGGCACAGATACGCAGTATTTT,CASSPGGGTDTQYF,14,TRBV25-1,TRBJ2-3,TRBD1,.
TGTGCCAGCAGCTCTGGGATCACCGGGGAGCTGTTTTTT,CASSSGITGELFF,13,TRBV5-6,TRBJ2-2,.,.
TGCAGCACACCCAGGGGGGACACCGGGGAGCTGTTTTTT,CSTPRGDTGELFF,13,TRBV29-1,TRBJ2-2,.,.
TGTGCCAGCTCTCTCTCGTTTGAGGAAGGCACAGATACGCAGTATTTT,CASSLSFEEGTDTQYF,16,TRBV18,TRBJ2-3,.,.
TGTGCCAGCAGCAGGCCTACGCGGGGGGCCGCAGGGGGATCGCAGTATTTT,CASSRPTRGAAGGSQYF,17,TRBV5-6,TRBJ2-3,.,.
TGTGCCAGCTCACCGCTAGCGGAGGGGGAGACCCAGTACTTC,CASSPLAEGETQYF,14,TRBV18,TRBJ2-5,TRBD2,.
TGCAGTGCTAGAGATAGCCGCGGCTACACCTTC,CSARDSRGYTF,11,TRBV20-1,TRBJ1-2,.,.
TGCAGCGTTGAAGATCTTAGGGCTGAAGCTTTCTTT,CSVEDLRAEAFF,12,TRBV29-1,TRBJ1-1,.,few
TGTGCCAGCAGTGAGGAGGGACAGGGTTCCCCCAAGCAGTACTTC,CASSEEGQGSPKQYF,15,TRBV25-1,TRBJ2-7,TRBD1,once
TGTGCCTGGAGGGGTCAGGGGGGTCAGCCCCAGCATTTT,CAWRGQGGQPQHF,13,TRBV30,TRBJ1-5,TRBD1,.
TGTGCTACTCGCGAGAGCTCCTACAATGAGCAGTTCTTC,CATRESSYNEQFF,13,TRBV7-2,TRBJ2-1,.,.
TGTGCCAGCAGCGTAGGGCGTTGGTATGGCACAGATACGCAGTATTTT,CASSVGRWYGTDTQYF,16,TRBV9,TRBJ2-3,.,.
TGTGCCAGCAGCCTCGGACAGGGCCAGCCCCAGCATTTT,CASSLGQGQPQHF,13,TRBV6-6,TRBJ1-5,TRBD1,.
TGTGCCAGCAGCTTAGAAGCGGGACGTCTGGGGGAGCAGTACTTC,CASSLEAGRLGEQYF,15,TRBV7-2,TRBJ2-7,TRBD2,.
TGTGCCAGCACCTCTTGGGTTACCTACGAGCAGTACTTC,CASTSWVTYEQYF,13,TRBV5-4,TRBJ2-7,.,.
TGCAGCGCCGGTAGCTCCTACAATGAGCAGTTCTTC,CSAGSSYNEQFF,12,TRBV29-1,TRBJ2-1,.,.
TGCAGCGTTCGAACAGTACTTAACTACGAGCAGTACTTC,CSVRTVLNYEQYF,13,TRBV29-1,TRBJ2-7,.,.
TGTGCCAGCAGCTTAGGGGGGAGTGTAAATGAGCAGTTCTTC,CASSLGGSVNEQFF,14,TRBV7-2,TRBJ2-1,.,.
TGTGCCATCAGCCAGGACAGGGTACAAGAGACCCAGTACTTC,CAISQDRVQETQYF,14,TRBV10-3,TRBJ2-5,TRBD1,.
TGTGCCAGCTCACCAGGCCTAGCGGGTGAGCAGTTCTTC,CASSPGLAGEQFF,13,TRBV18,TRBJ2-1,TRBD2,.
TGTGCCAGCAGCGGGACGACTAGTCTAAGCGAGCAGTACTTC,CASSGTTSLSEQYF,14,TRBV7-2,TRBJ2-7,.,.
TGTGCCACAACGGACAGAAGAGCTTTCTTT,CATTDRRAFF,10,TRBV19,TRBJ1-1,.,.
TGTGCCAGCAGTGATATCAGGGAAGAGACCCAGTACTTC,CASSDIREETQYF,13,TRBV25-1,TRBJ2-5,.,few
TGTGCCTGGAGCCAGGGGATTCAGCCCCAGCATTTT,CAWSQGIQPQHF,12,TRBV30,TRBJ1-5,.,.
TGCAGCGTTTCGACAGGGGGCTGGAACGAGCAGTACTTC,CSVSTGGWNEQYF,13,TRBV29-1,TRBJ2-7,TRBD1,.
TGTGCCTGGAGCCCCAGGACAGGGAAGGCCTACAATGAGCAGTTCTTC,CAWSPRTGKAYNEQFF,16,TRBV30,TRBJ2-1,TRBD1,.
TGTGCCAGCAGCTCCCGTGCTAGCGGGAGACTTGAGCAGTTCTTC,CASSSRASGRLEQFF,15,TRBV7-2,TRBJ2-1,TRBD2,.
TGCAGCGTGGCCCTTATGGGGCGAGCGGCTTTCTTT,CSVALMGRAAFF,12,TRBV29-1,TRBJ1-1,.,.
TGTGCCAGCAGTCCCCGGCGGATCTATGGCTACACCTTC,CASSPRRIYGYTF,13,TRBV2,TRBJ1-2,.,few
TGTGCCAGCTACCCCGTTTCGACAGGGAAGAACGGGGAGCTGTTTTTT,CASYPVSTGKNGELFF,16,TRBV28,TRBJ2-2,TRBD1,few
TGTGCCAGCAGCTCAAATTGGGACAGTCACGAGCAGTACTTC,CASSSNWDSHEQYF,14,TRBV7-6,TRBJ2-7,TRBD1,.
TGTGCCTGGAGTGTACACTCGAACACTGAAGCTTTCTTT,CAWSVHSNTEAFF,13,TRBV30,TRBJ1-1,.,few
TGTGCCATCAGCACTAGCGGGGGCACAGATACGCAGTATTTT,CAISTSGGTDTQYF,14,TRBV10-3,TRBJ2-3,TRBD2,.
TGCAGCGTTGAAGGCGGCTACACCTTC,CSVEGGYTF,9,TRBV29-1,TRBJ1-2,.,.
TGTGCCTGGAGTGCAGGACAGGCTTTCCAAGAGACCCAGTACTTC,CAWSAGQAFQETQYF,15,TRBV30,TRBJ2-5,TRBD1,few
TGTGCCAGCAGCTCAAGTACAACAGATACGCAGTATTTT,CASSSSTTDTQYF,13,TRBV11-2,TRBJ2-3,.,.
TGCAGCGTTGCTGCGGCCCGAGCAGGGGAGCAGTTCTTC,CSVAAARAGEQFF,13,TRBV29-1,TRBJ2-1,.,few
TGTGCCAGCAGCGTAGGCTCCTCGAGCTCCTACGAGCAGTACTTC,CASSVGSSSSYEQYF,15,TRBV9,TRBJ2-7,.,.
TGTGCCAGCAGCCCACCCTTTTCCTACAATGAGCAGTTCTTC,CASSPPFSYNEQFF,14,TRBV7-9,TRBJ2-1,.,.